Following are 5 T cell receptor beta chains from one sample sequenced in a study of blood T cell repertoires in COVID-19. TCRdb's table, derived via immunoSEQ multiplex PCR, lists solely in-frame clones and lacks some. The sample lists 250,000 or so clones; 70% to 90% were seen once. The sequenced sample was peripheral blood. These receptors were collected from a woman aged 25 to 39 with active or convalescent COVID-19.

This clone was picked up one time. The chain combines TRBV6-5 with TRBJ1-5; TRBD1 aligns across 7 bases. The length of the CDR3 is 14 residues. Germline assignment: CDR1 MNHEY and CDR2 SVGAGI. Trimming removed 2 bases from V and 6 bases from J; junction bases left unmatched: 4. CDR3 sequence (DNA): TGTGCCAGCAGTTACAGGGGGCACGGTCAGCCCCAGCATTTT. Encoded protein: CASSYRGHGQPQHF.

CDR3 nucleotide sequence: TGTGCCTGGAACCGCCGGACAGGGACTGAGCAGTTCTTC. This codes for CAWNRRTGTEQFF. The chain couples TRBV30 to TRBJ2-1, with TRBD1 identical over 8 bases. Germline CDR1 and CDR2: GTSNPN and SVGIG (reference sequence). V lost 4 bases to trimming and J lost 9 bases; unmatched junction nucleotides: 8. The CDR3 covers 13 residues.

The chain couples TRBV4-3 to TRBJ2-3, with 12 positions matching TRBD1. Trimming took 5 bases from V and 5 from J; bases not matched to a gene: 11. The CDR3 contains 17 residues. Looked up from germline, CDR1 is LGHNA and CDR2 is YSLEER. The DNA of the CDR3 is TGCGCCAGCAGCTTTCGGCCGGGACAGGGGGCAGGAGATACGCAGTATTTT. This gives the protein CASSFRPGQGAGDTQYF.

The CDR3 coding sequence is TGTGCCAGCAGCCTGGGCCCCACGTATACGCAGTATTTT. Protein: CASSLGPTYTQYF. This rearrangement joins TRBV7-3 to TRBJ2-3, with no clear D. V was pared by 5 bases and J by 7 bases, with 13 bases between. The CDR3 contains 13 residues. Germline values: CDR1 SGHTA, CDR2 FQGTGA. Full variable domain (outside the CDR3, taken from reference TRBV7-3 and TRBJ2-3): GAGVSQTPSNKVTEKGKYVELRCDPISGHTALYWYRQSLGQGPEFLIYFQGTGAADDSGLPNDRFFAVRPEGSVSTLKIQRTERGDSAVYLCASSLGPTYTQYFGPGTRLTVL.

This sequence joins TRBV7-2 and TRBJ1-1; D gene uncertain. The CDR3 consists of 17 residues. The V end lost 3 bases, the J end lost 4 bases, and 21 bases lay between the germline ends. Germline V gives CDR1 SGHTA, CDR2 FQGNSA. The CDR3 sequence: CASSLIPGTIMATEAFF. CDR3 nucleotides: TGTGCCAGCAGCTTGATACCGGGAACCATCATGGCCACTGAAGCTTTCTTT.